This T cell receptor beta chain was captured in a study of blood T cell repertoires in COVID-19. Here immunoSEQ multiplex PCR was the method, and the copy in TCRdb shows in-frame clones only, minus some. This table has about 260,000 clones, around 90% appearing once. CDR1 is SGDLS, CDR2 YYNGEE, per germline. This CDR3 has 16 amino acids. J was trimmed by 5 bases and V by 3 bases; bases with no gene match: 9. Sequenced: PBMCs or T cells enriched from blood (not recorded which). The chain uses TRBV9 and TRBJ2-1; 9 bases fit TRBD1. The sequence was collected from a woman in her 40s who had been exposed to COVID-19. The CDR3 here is CASSAPRGTGNNEQFF. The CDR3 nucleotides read TGTGCCAGCAGCGCCCCACGAGGGACAGGGAACAATGAGCAGTTCTTC.